The TCR beta chain described here comes from a study of blood T cell repertoires in COVID-19. Overall study context: From the United States, Italy and Spain came samples of acute and convalescent COVID-19. The cDNA or gDNA used as material had been derived from T cells, B-cell-depleted T cells, or PBMCs.

Original handling: Researchers report that nucleated cell counts were estimated from reference gene primer amplification. The assay was immunoSEQ multiplex PCR, and TCRdb's table has in-frame clones only and misses some. V, J and clone size reflect that table, while D and trimming were determined from the DNA. The data show around 250,000 clones, with roughly 86% seen just once and under 9% held by the top ten. The germline V gene encodes CDR1 SGHRS and CDR2 YFSETQ. This CDR3 is 13 amino acids long. The V gene lost 3 bases and the J gene lost 1 base, with 7 bases spanning the gap. This chain links TRBV5-1 with TRBJ1-1; D possibly corresponds to TRBD1 (5 bases). Sequencing was carried out using peripheral blood. This receptor was identified in a woman aged 70-85 years with active or convalescent COVID-19. For the CDR3, the DNA is TGCGCCAGCAGCTGGACACGGAACACTGAAGCTTTCTTT. Its translation: CASSWTRNTEAFF. Full variable domain (remainder filled in from reference TRBV5-1 and TRBJ1-1): KAGVTQTPRYLIKTRGQQVTLSCSPISGHRSVSWYQQTPGQGLQFLFEYFSETQRNKGNFPGRFSGRQFSNSRSEMNVSTLELGDSALYLCASSWTRNTEAFFGQGTRLTVV.